This note documents a single T cell receptor (beta chain) sequence. The antigen it recognizes is unknown. Within one base of it there is no much larger clone, and no base qualities were kept. The cysteine opens and the phenylalanine closes a CDR3 of 16 amino acids. Of the read, only the CDR3 DNA is kept; its 48 bases are in frame from base 1. From the germline V gene (reference sequence), CDR1 is MNHEY and CDR2 is SMNVEV. V loses 6 bases of germline sequence and J loses 4 bases, and the interval between the two ends is 19 bases. This sample is drawn from a study of shared clonotypes between healthy human individuals (dated by TCRdb to between 2020 and 2021). Background for the entire study: Two women and a few men aged 18 to 49 years were included in the cohort. For each donor, three plates each were used for CD4 naive and CD4 memory, two plates were used for CD8 naive, and one plate was used for CD8 memory. Blood TCR repertoires of a handful of healthy adults were deeply sequenced to estimate repertoire size and the extent of clonotype sharing between individuals. To increase sequencing depth and limit assay-specific biases, different laboratories used diverse techniques to prepare libraries and sequence TCR repertoires. Between about 0.9 and 10 billion PBMCs per donor were obtained by leukapheresis.

For the CD8 naive samples, CD45RO-negative cells were positively selected for CCR7, yielding a CD45RA+CCR7+ population from which TemRA cells were excluded. The donors were healthy, HIV-negative adults who had no recently reported acute infections or vaccinations. All donors were Caucasian adults living in Nashville, Tennessee, USA. Blood was obtained by leukapheresis, after which PBMCs were separated by Ficoll-Histopaque density gradient centrifugation and cryopreserved in liquid nitrogen vapor phase. Analytical flow cytometry was used to check the purity and quantity of each magnetically sorted T cell population. From each sorted fraction, genomic DNA was isolated and quantified by UV absorbance on a Nanodrop 2000c. Using the deep immunoSEQ assay, multiplex PCR amplified TCR CDR3 regions from genomic DNA. For each cell subset, the extracted genomic DNA was distributed evenly across all wells of several immunoSEQ 96-well plates, and each plate served as one replicate. For sorted subsets, about 200 ng genomic DNA, equal to about 30,000 T cell genomes, was loaded into each replicate PCR. Purified libraries were quantified with a Qubit 3.0 fluorometer, sized on a Bioanalyzer 2100, and re-quantified with the KAPA Library Quantification kit. Every immunoSEQ 96-well plate was sequenced on a dedicated single-read 150-cycle Illumina NextSeq 550 flow cell. The original pipeline was this. The immunoSEQ output contained only junctional sequences without quality scores, so filtering could not match that applied to full-length reads. To assign V/J genes and CDR3, sequences were annotated against IMGT germline references using PyIR, a Python wrapper for IgBLAST v1.9. Reads with weak V/J assignments (E-value above 1e-6), missing CDR3, stop codons, out-of-frame junctions, or ambiguous translated residues were removed. V3J clonotypes were defined as sequences sharing the same inferred V gene, J gene, and CDR3 amino acid sequence. Percentage overlap between repertoires was computed as shared unique clonotypes divided by the size of the smaller repertoire. Richness of each repertoire was evaluated using RTK rarefaction, the Chao1 estimator, and Recon v2.1 estimates of unobserved clonotypes. OLGA was used to compute generation probabilities for all TCRbeta clonotypes that the gDNA method yielded from a handful of donors. Drawn from immuneACCESS, this table holds only the in-frame rearrangements with V and J called that TCRdb kept. Clones are partly lost; checked studies trace under half to an unresolved V gene and leave the rest unexplained. The D gene and trimming were derived from the DNA, and the V and J assignments and clone size from that table. The sample includes about 2 million clones, with approximately 95% observed a single time. The ten largest account for about 1.1% of the sample.

The paper as a whole reports these results and caveats: Sampling was restricted to blood, and TCR repertoires in tissues likely differ from the TCR repertoires found in blood. Higher generation probabilities were observed for clonotypes shared by all four sorted-subset donors than for non-shared clonotypes. Because the study included only a small number of donors, the genetic and exposure-history diversity represented was limited. Naive subsets generally had larger estimated clonotype richness than memory subsets. Sharing across several donors was observed for about 5% of naive CD4, 3% to 4% of naive CD8, 2% to 2.5% of memory CD4, and less than 0.45% of memory CD8 clonotypes. Based on pairwise subsampling, the degree of clonotype sharing among donors was expected to be affected by sequencing depth. Even with the large sequencing depth, rarefaction of the sorted-subset datasets indicated that sequencing was incomplete.

Recombination connected TRBV27 to TRBJ2-1; a weak D assignment points to TRBD2 (6 bases agree). The TCR originated in a man aged 18 to 30 in good health. The sequenced material came from naive CD8+ T cells sorted from blood. This specimen's cell subset or site label, interpreted: CD45RA+CCR7+. The nucleotide sequence is TGTGCCAGCAGCACCGCCGGGGGTTCGCCTTACAATGAGCAGTTCTTC. This is translated as CASSTAGGSPYNEQFF.